The 18 T cell receptor beta chains given below trace back to one sample, sequenced in a study of brain T cells in children with intractable seizures. Sequenced by immunoSEQ multiplex PCR; TCRdb stores in-frame clones only, minus some. The table lists about 76,000 clones, around 93% of them singletons, with about 1.4% in the top ten. The input for sequencing was peripheral blood, taken at surgery. All receptors derive from a boy younger than two with tuberous sclerosis and intractable seizures.

The chain uses TRBV4-2 and TRBJ1-6; D unclear. CDR1 LGHNA and CDR2 YNFKEQ come from the germline V gene. There are 17 residues in the CDR3. Deletions cut 0 bases from V and 0 bases from J, with 9 bases between. The CDR3 nucleotides are TGTGCCAGCAGCCAAGATTTGCCGAGCTCCTATAATTCACCCCTCCACTTT. The encoded protein is CASSQDLPSSYNSPLHF.

This clone was counted between two and nine times. V gene TRBV2 combines with J gene TRBJ1-5, with TRBD1 as a possible D gene (5 bases). The CDR3 sequence is 11 residues long. From germline, CDR1 is SNHLY and CDR2 FYNNEI. V lost 4 bases and J lost 7, with 5 bases in between. The CDR3 region has the DNA TGTGCCAGCAGTGCAGGGCAGCCCCAGCATTTT. This encodes CASSAGQPQHF.

The CDR3 loop reads CARMGREYNEQFF. CDR3 nucleotide sequence: TGTGCCAGGATGGGCAGGGAATACAATGAGCAGTTCTTC. The chain links TRBV19 to TRBJ2-1, with a possible D match to TRBD1 (5 bases). CDR3 size: 13 residues. The V end lost 9 bases, the J end lost 4 bases, and 13 bases lay between the germline ends. Germline CDR1 reads LNHDA; CDR2 reads SQIVND (reference sequence).

The chain uses TRBV4-1 and TRBJ1-4, with D unresolved. The CDR3 has 16 residues. Germline values: CDR1 MGHRA, CDR2 YSYEKL. V was trimmed by 5 bases and J by 0 bases, leaving 13 bases between them. CDR3 nucleotide sequence: TGCGCCAGCAGCAGGGAGACCGATCCAACTAATGAAAAACTGTTTTTT. Amino acids: CASSRETDPTNEKLFF.

V gene TRBV29-1 combines with J gene TRBJ2-5; 9 positions agree with TRBD1. V shed 4 bases and J 4 bases; nucleotides not matched to a gene: 13. This CDR3 region has 16 residues. Germline lookup yields CDR1 SQVTM and CDR2 ANQGSEA. The CDR3 spells CSVGVTGQGPLETQYF. CDR3 sequence (DNA): TGCAGCGTTGGGGTCACGGGACAGGGCCCATTAGAGACCCAGTACTTC.

This chain uses TRBV4-1 with TRBJ1-2; 8 bases are shared with TRBD1. Germline lookup yields CDR1 MGHRA and CDR2 YSYEKL. V lost 6 bases and J lost 6; bases outside the gene matches: 3. The CDR3 contains 12 residues. CDR3 DNA sequence: TGCGCCAGCAGGGACAGGGAGGATGGCTACACCTTC. Its translation is CASRDREDGYTF.

This chain links TRBV21-1 with TRBJ2-4; the table assigns TRBD1, which was not confirmed against the DNA. TRBV21-1 is an annotated pseudogene. This CDR3 is 17 amino acids long. The CDR3 loop reads CASSNHRQGVAKNIQYF. CDR3 coding DNA: TGTGCCAGCAGCAACCATCGACAGGGAGTAGCCAAAAACATTCAGTACTTC.

V and J are TRBV2 and TRBJ1-1; TRBD1 agrees at 7 bases. The CDR3 has 15 residues. Germline assignment: CDR1 SNHLY and CDR2 FYNNEI. The V and J ends lost 6 bases and 2 bases, in that order; junction bases with no gene match: 9. This CDR3 is CASRVRGQANTEAFF. The CDR3 nucleotides are TGTGCCAGCAGAGTAAGGGGGCAGGCCAACACTGAAGCTTTCTTT. Complete variable domain (other parts from reference TRBV2 and TRBJ1-1): EPEVTQTPSHQVTQMGQEVILRCVPISNHLYFYWYRQILGQKVEFLVSFYNNEISEKSEIFDDQFSVERPDGSNFTLKIRSTKLEDSAMYFCASRVRGQANTEAFFGQGTRLTVV.

The chain employs TRBV19 and TRBJ1-1; weak D call: TRBD1 (6 bases). The CDR3 spans 15 residues. V was cut by 9 bases and J by 4 bases, with 21 bases left in between. Germline V lookup: CDR1 LNHDA, CDR2 SQIVND (reference sequence). CDR3 DNA: TGTGCCAGCTCGAGGGGGAACGGGATTCCCACTGAAGCTTTCTTT. It codes for CASSRGNGIPTEAFF.

The chain links TRBV11-1 to TRBJ2-3, with TRBD2 as a possible D gene (6 bases). CDR1 is SGHAT and CDR2 is FQDESV in the germline V gene (reference sequence). The V end was cut by 2 bases, the J end by 2 bases, with 14 bases between. The CDR3 sequence is 16 residues long. DNA for the CDR3: TGTGCCAGCAGCTTAAGGTGGGAGGTAAACACAGATACGCAGTATTTT. Protein product: CASSLRWEVNTDTQYF. Drawing the rest from reference TRBV11-1 and TRBJ2-3, the complete variable domain is EAEVAQSPRYKITEKSQAVAFWCDPISGHATLYWYRQILGQGPELLVQFQDESVVDDSQLPKDRFSAERLKGVDSTLKIQPAELGDSAMYLCASSLRWEVNTDTQYFGPGTRLTVL.

V and J are TRBV24-1 and TRBJ2-3, with 11 positions matching TRBD2. Germline trimming cut 1 base from V and 5 bases from J; bases unmatched to any gene: 4. This CDR3 has 16 amino acids. Germline loops: CDR1 KGHDR, CDR2 SFDVKD. The CDR3 nucleotides read TGTGCCACCAGTGATTTAGGAGGGACTAGCGGAGATACGCAGTATTTT. Its protein is CATSDLGGTSGDTQYF.

This chain connects TRBV19 to TRBJ2-2; TRBD2 agrees at 11 bases. J was trimmed by 5 bases and V by 5 bases; bases with no gene match: 7. The CDR3 contains 16 residues. Germline lookup yields CDR1 LNHDA and CDR2 SQIVND (reference sequence). CDR3 coding DNA: TGTGCCAGTAGTCCTATAGCGGGAGGGGGTACCGGGGAGCTGTTTTTT. Amino acids: CASSPIAGGGTGELFF.

The chain has TRBV28 and TRBJ1-4; no clear D. V lost 7 bases, J lost 8 bases, and 14 bases lay in between. The CDR3 extends over 13 amino acids. Germline loops: CDR1 MDHEN, CDR2 SYDVKM. DNA of the CDR3: TGTGCCAGCAAAGGCGGGTTTGGAGAAAAACTGTTTTTT. It specifies CASKGGFGEKLFF.

CDR3 protein: CASSSGTSGPTYNEQFF. DNA of the CDR3: TGTGCCAGCAGCTCCGGGACTAGCGGGCCAACCTACAATGAGCAGTTCTTC. The rearrangement links TRBV7-3 to TRBJ2-1, with TRBD2 matching 12 bases. Germline V gene sequence: CDR1 SGHTA, CDR2 FQGTGA. The CDR3 extends over 17 amino acids. V lost 4 bases to trimming and J lost 2 bases; unmatched junction nucleotides: 6.

In its sample, this clone was seen once. V is TRBV28 and J is TRBJ2-1, with 9 positions matching TRBD2. V lost 4 bases and J lost 8; bases outside the gene matches: 6. The CDR3 length is 14 residues. Germline loops: CDR1 MDHEN, CDR2 SYDVKM. This chain's CDR3 is CASSSPGLAYEQFF. In DNA, the CDR3 is TGTGCCAGCAGTTCGCCGGGACTAGCCTATGAGCAGTTCTTC.

A note on this clone: The junction departs from germline at one end; a sequencing error may be responsible. V and J are TRBV7-7 and TRBJ1-1; 7 bases match TRBD1. The CDR3 runs 14 residues. The germline V gene has CDR1 SSHAT and CDR2 FNYEAQ (reference sequence). CDR3 sequence (DNA): TGTGCTAGCAGCTTAAGGGGGCCGGAGACTGAAGCTTTCTTT. Amino acid sequence: CASSLRGPETEAFF.

This chain links TRBV7-6 with TRBJ1-1; 10 bases are a match to TRBD1. The CDR3 totals 16 residues. CDR1 is SGHVS, CDR2 FNYEAQ, per germline. J lost 2 bases, V lost 3 bases, and 6 bases had no gene match. This CDR3 is CASSLRTGGVNTEAFF. CDR3 coding DNA: TGTGCCAGCAGCTTGAGGACAGGGGGGGTAAACACTGAAGCTTTCTTT.

The rearrangement joins TRBV6-5 to TRBJ1-2, with TRBD1 matching over 11 bases. CDR3 length: 15 residues. Germline CDR1 is MNHEY and CDR2 is SVGAGI. Germline trimming cut 5 bases from V and 5 bases from J; bases unmatched to any gene: 7. CDR3: CASSTRDRGEYGYTF. CDR3 bases: TGTGCCAGCAGTACCCGGGACAGGGGGGAATATGGCTACACCTTC.